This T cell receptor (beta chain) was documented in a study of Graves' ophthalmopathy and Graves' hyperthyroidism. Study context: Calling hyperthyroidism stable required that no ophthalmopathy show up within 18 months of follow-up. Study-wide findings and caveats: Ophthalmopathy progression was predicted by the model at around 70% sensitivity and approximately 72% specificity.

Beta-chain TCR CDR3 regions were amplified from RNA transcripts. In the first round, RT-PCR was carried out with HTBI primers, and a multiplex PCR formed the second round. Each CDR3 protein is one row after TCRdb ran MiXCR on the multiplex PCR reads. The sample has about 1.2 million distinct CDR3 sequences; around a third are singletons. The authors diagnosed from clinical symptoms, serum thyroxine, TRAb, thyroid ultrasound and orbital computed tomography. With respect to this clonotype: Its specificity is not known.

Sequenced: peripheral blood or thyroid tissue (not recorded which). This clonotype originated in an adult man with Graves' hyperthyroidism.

The CDR3 region has the DNA TGTGCCAGCAGCCAAGATATGTTTGGAAACACCATATATTTT. It specifies CASSQDMFGNTIYF. This chain joins TRBV3-1 and TRBJ1-3; D is unresolved. The length of the CDR3 is 14 residues. Germline V gene sequence: CDR1 LGHDT, CDR2 YNNKEL (reference sequence). The germline V and J ends were trimmed by 0 bases and 3 bases, with 6 bases remaining between them.